These T cell receptor beta chains were read from a single sample in a study of blood T cells in healthy people across ages. TCRdb called the 5' RACE reads again in MiXCR, with one record for every CDR3 protein. The sample yields fewer than 2,000,000 distinct CDR3 sequences, about 32% seen once. Sequenced input: blood. The receptors were gathered from a woman aged 25-40 years in good health. CDR3s include the opening cysteine and the closing phenylalanine or tryptophan. A D gene is named only where the DNA matches it firmly. Clone sizes are given selectively: once, few, many, or a class where the clone is expanded.

j_call,clone_size,d_call,v_call,cdr3_aa,cdr3_nt
TRBJ1-1,.,.,TRBV5-6,CASSWGPGGVRCTEAFF,TGTGCCAGCAGCTGGGGGCCGGGAGGAGTACGGTGCACTGAAGCTTTCTTT
TRBJ1-3,.,.,TRBV5-1,CASSLVATGNTIYF,TGCGCCAGCAGCTTGGTGGCGACTGGAAACACCATATATTTT
TRBJ2-2,.,TRBD1,TRBV27,CASSLLRAGGTGELFF,TGTGCCAGCAGTTTACTTAGGGCAGGGGGCACCGGGGAGCTGTTTTTT
TRBJ2-5,many,TRBD2,TRBV29-1,CSVEGSRTSGRLQETQYF,TGCAGCGTTGAGGGGTCCCGGACTAGCGGGAGGCTCCAAGAGACCCAGTACTTC
TRBJ1-2,.,.,TRBV2,CASSPTDKNYGYTF,TGTGCCAGCAGCCCCACGGACAAGAACTATGGCTACACCTTC
TRBJ2-7,.,.,TRBV27,CASSSLVAENGYEQYF,TGTGCCAGCAGTTCCCTTGTGGCCGAAAACGGATACGAGCAGTACTTC
TRBJ2-7,.,.,TRBV7-8,CASSLRRGRTGRGLIFYEQYF,TGTGCCAGCAGCTTACGGAGGGGGAGGACAGGCCGGGGTTTAATATTCTACGAGCAGTACTTC
TRBJ1-4,.,.,TRBV20-1,CSARDKREEKLFF,TGCAGTGCTAGAGATAAGAGGGAAGAAAAACTGTTTTTT
TRBJ1-4,.,.,TRBV18,CASSRAPNEKLFF,TGTGCCAGCTCGCGGGCTCCTAATGAAAAACTGTTTTTT
TRBJ2-5,.,.,TRBV7-9,CASSLAPASTETQYF,TGTGCCAGCAGCTTAGCGCCGGCTAGTACAGAGACCCAGTACTTC
TRBJ2-7,few,.,TRBV28,CASSLELHEQYF,TGTGCCAGCAGTTTGGAACTCCACGAGCAGTACTTC
TRBJ2-1,.,TRBD2,TRBV5-1,CASSLGAGETYNEQFF,TGCGCCAGCAGCTTGGGTGCGGGGGAAACCTACAATGAGCAGTTCTTC
TRBJ2-5,.,.,TRBV6-5,CASRVRGGQGTQYF,TGTGCCAGCAGAGTCCGTGGGGGCCAAGGGACCCAGTACTTC
TRBJ2-3,few,.,TRBV20-1,CSAQLNTDTQYF,TGCAGTGCCCAACTTAACACAGATACGCAGTATTTT
TRBJ2-3,.,TRBD2,TRBV4-2,CASRQVAGARDTQYF,TGTGCCAGCAGACAAGTCGCGGGAGCTCGAGATACGCAGTATTTT
TRBJ2-7,once,.,TRBV5-1,CASGLDRAYEQYF,TGCGCCAGCGGCTTGGACAGAGCCTACGAGCAGTACTTC
TRBJ2-7,.,.,TRBV7-9,CASSPGWGPYTYEQYF,TGTGCCAGCAGCCCCGGTTGGGGGCCTTATACCTACGAGCAGTACTTC
TRBJ1-2,.,.,TRBV12-3/TRBV12-4,CASTLGNPHGYTF,TGTGCCAGCACGTTGGGGAATCCTCATGGCTACACCTTC
TRBJ2-1,few,TRBD2,TRBV19,CASSTPGKAGGPYSYNEQFF,TGTGCCAGTAGTACCCCAGGGAAAGCGGGGGGCCCTTACTCCTACAATGAGCAGTTCTTC
TRBJ2-1,.,.,TRBV5-1,CASSPGVLRDEQFF,TGCGCCAGCAGCCCGGGTGTTCTAAGGGATGAGCAGTTCTTC
TRBJ2-7,.,.,TRBV10-3,CATSVRGDYEQYF,TGTGCCACCTCAGTAAGGGGGGACTACGAGCAGTACTTC
TRBJ2-3,.,.,TRBV6-1,CASGGRAQYF,TGTGCCAGCGGTGGAAGGGCGCAGTATTTT
TRBJ1-6,once,.,TRBV14,CASSQDSGRGSPLHF,TGTGCCAGCAGCCAAGATTCCGGCAGGGGATCACCCCTCCACTTT
TRBJ2-5,.,TRBD2,TRBV5-1,CASSLDASGGPQETQYF,TGCGCCAGCAGCTTGGACGCTAGCGGGGGGCCCCAAGAGACCCAGTACTTC
TRBJ2-3,few,TRBD2,TRBV7-2,CASSQLAGVVWASTDTQYF,TGTGCCAGCAGCCAACTAGCGGGAGTTGTTTGGGCTAGCACAGATACGCAGTATTTT
TRBJ1-1,few,.,TRBV20-1,CSAAGPPGAEAFF,TGCAGTGCAGCGGGACCCCCTGGAGCTGAAGCTTTCTTT
TRBJ2-1,few,TRBD2,TRBV20-1,CSGEAGGINNEQFF,TGCAGTGGTGAAGCGGGGGGGATAAACAATGAGCAGTTCTTC
TRBJ2-1,.,.,TRBV6-2/TRBV6-3,CASNDRLKDEQFF,TGTGCCAGCAACGACAGGCTTAAGGATGAGCAGTTCTTC
TRBJ2-1,.,TRBD2,TRBV5-1,CASSLDVAGGYNEQFF,TGCGCCAGCAGCTTGGATGTAGCGGGGGGCTACAATGAGCAGTTCTTC
TRBJ2-3,few,.,TRBV9,CASSVEQASTQYF,TGTGCCAGCAGCGTAGAGCAAGCATCTACGCAGTATTTT
TRBJ2-1,.,TRBD2,TRBV9,CASSAATSTYNEQFF,TGTGCCAGCAGCGCGGCGACTAGCACCTACAATGAGCAGTTCTTC